These T cell receptor beta chains were read from a single sample in a study of monozygotic twins with inflammatory bowel disease. After re-calling the 5' RACE reads, TCRdb lists one entry per CDR3 protein, DNA absent. Its table lists more than 350,000 distinct CDR3 sequences. The specimen sequenced was blood. The receptors derive from a human donor with ulcerative colitis or Crohn's disease, or a healthy co-twin of an affected twin (not recorded which). Both conserved end residues are part of each CDR3.

v_gene: TRBV24-1; j_gene: TRBJ2-5; CDR3aa: CATSDSLQQETQYF
v_gene: TRBV11-1; j_gene: TRBJ2-6; CDR3aa: CASSSWTGGSSGANVLTF
v_gene: TRBV6-5; j_gene: TRBJ2-1; CDR3aa: CASSPTTTNEQFF
v_gene: TRBV7-2; j_gene: TRBJ2-7; CDR3aa: CASGTGKAGEQYF
v_gene: TRBV3-1; j_gene: TRBJ2-1; CDR3aa: CASSQGLEGHEQFF
v_gene: TRBV13; j_gene: TRBJ2-3; CDR3aa: CASSLGPADTQYF
v_gene: TRBV5-1; j_gene: TRBJ1-1; CDR3aa: CASSLARGYGTEAFF
v_gene: TRBV24-1; j_gene: TRBJ2-2; CDR3aa: CATSTGTSGITGELFF
v_gene: TRBV5-1; j_gene: TRBJ2-2; CDR3aa: CASSSGSNIGELFF
v_gene: TRBV3-1; j_gene: TRBJ2-5; CDR3aa: CASTNLRTGIGETQYF
v_gene: TRBV5-1; j_gene: TRBJ1-2; CDR3aa: CASSSDRRGASSSFYGYTF
v_gene: TRBV12-3/TRBV12-4; j_gene: TRBJ1-2; CDR3aa: CASSSTGLYGYTF
v_gene: TRBV18; j_gene: TRBJ2-3; CDR3aa: CASRPYRGSTDTQYF
v_gene: TRBV10-3; j_gene: TRBJ2-7; CDR3aa: CAIRGGDYEQYF
v_gene: TRBV7-3; j_gene: TRBJ2-2; CDR3aa: CASSLMGQQNTGELFF
v_gene: TRBV7-9; j_gene: TRBJ1-1; CDR3aa: CASSLGPTGFGTEAFF
v_gene: TRBV20-1; j_gene: TRBJ2-7; CDR3aa: CSAEKGQANYEQYF